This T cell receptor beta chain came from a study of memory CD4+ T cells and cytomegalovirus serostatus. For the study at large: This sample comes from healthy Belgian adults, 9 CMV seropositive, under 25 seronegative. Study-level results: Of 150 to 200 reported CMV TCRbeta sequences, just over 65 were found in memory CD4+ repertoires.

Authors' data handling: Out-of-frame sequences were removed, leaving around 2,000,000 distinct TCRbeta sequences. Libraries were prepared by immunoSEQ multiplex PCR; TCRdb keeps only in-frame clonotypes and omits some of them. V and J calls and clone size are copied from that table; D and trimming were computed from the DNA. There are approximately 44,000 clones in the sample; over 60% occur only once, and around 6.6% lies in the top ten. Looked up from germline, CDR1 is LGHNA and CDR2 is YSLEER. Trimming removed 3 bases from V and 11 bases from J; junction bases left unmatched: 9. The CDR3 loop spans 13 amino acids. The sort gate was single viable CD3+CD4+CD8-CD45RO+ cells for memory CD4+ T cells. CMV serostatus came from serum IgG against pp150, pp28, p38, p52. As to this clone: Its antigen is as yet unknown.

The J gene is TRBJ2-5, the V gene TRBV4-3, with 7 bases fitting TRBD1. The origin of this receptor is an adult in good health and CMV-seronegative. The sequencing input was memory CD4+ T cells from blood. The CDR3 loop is CASSQDYTGAQYF. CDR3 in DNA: TGCGCCAGCAGCCAGGATTATACAGGGGCGCAGTACTTC.